Below, one TCR beta chain is given with its context. Germline and junction disagree at one end, which may indicate a read error. This specimen belongs to a study of blood T cell repertoires in COVID-19. Study at large: Italy, Spain and the United States were the sources of the convalescent and acute COVID-19 samples.

Per the germline V gene, CDR1 is KGHSH and CDR2 is LQKENI. This CDR3 has 14 amino acids. Libraries were prepared by immunoSEQ multiplex PCR; TCRdb keeps only in-frame clonotypes and omits some of them. The repertoire holds about 190,000 clones, with 70% to 85% as singletons. Material for sequencing was peripheral blood. This rearrangement joins TRBV18 to TRBJ1-5; 9 bases match TRBD1. This TCR derives from a woman in her 50s with acute or convalescent COVID-19. The CDR3 region has the DNA TGTGCCAGCTCACAGGACAGGGGCAAACAGCCCCAGCATTTT. It codes for CASSQDRGKQPQHF.